The T cell receptor (beta chain) described here comes from a study of T cell responses to AZD1222 COVID-19 vaccine. Regarding the study as a whole: Spike-specific TCR repertoires showed rising breadth and depth after two AZD1222 doses. Seropositive at baseline were only five or six AZD1222 recipients. Most donors were white British and more were female, and clonal diversity was possibly underestimated. Samples come after the peak T cell response, not at day 14.

About this clone itself: The antigen is not known.

Data came from immunoSEQ multiplex PCR; TCRdb stores just in-frame clones and leaves some out. The sample shows about 170,000 clones, around 90% of them seen only once. V gave up 2 bases and J gave up 4 bases, with 14 bases separating them. Germline-derived CDR1 and CDR2 are SEHNR and FQNEAQ (reference sequence). The CDR3 consists of 16 residues. The origin of this receptor is an adult who received the AZD1222 COVID-19 vaccine. Specimen: peripheral blood, collected 28 days after the second AZD1222 dose. The gene calls are TRBV7-9 and TRBJ2-2; D might be TRBD1 (5 bases). This CDR3 is CASSLMAGRGTGELFF. Written as DNA, the CDR3 is TGTGCCAGCAGCTTAATGGCAGGGCGAGGCACCGGGGAGCTGTTTTTT. The variable domain in full, completed from reference TRBV7-9 and TRBJ2-2, reads DTGVSQNPRHKITKRGQNVTFRCDPISEHNRLYWYRQTLGQGPEFLTYFQNEAQLEKSRLLSDRFSAERPKGSFSTLEIQRTEQGDSAMYLCASSLMAGRGTGELFFGEGSRLTVL.